This T cell receptor (beta chain) was found in a study of cytomegalovirus exposure and HLA in healthy donors. Study conclusions and caveats: Presence/absence analyses assumed roughly uniform sequencing depth across donors. Researchers reported from a later analysis that most CMV-associated TCR beta chains appeared HLA-restricted. Cytomegalovirus-associated TCR beta chains were listed, numbering some 180.

Donors counted as nominally healthy when sampled, yet unrecorded immune exposures were likely. This CDR3 is 15 amino acids long. Germline V gene data show CDR1 as LNHDA and CDR2 as SQIVND (reference sequence). V dropped 4 bases and J dropped 2; count of bases not matched to a gene: 7. The PCR had 60 Vbeta and 13 Jbeta primers. Clones were sequenced by immunoSEQ multiplex PCR, and TCRdb holds only the in-frame ones, with some missing. The sample yields over 130,000 clones, 61% seen once. A remark on this clone: The antigen remains undetermined.

The origin of this receptor is a male donor in good health and CMV-seronegative. The rearrangement joins TRBV19 to TRBJ2-7, with 8 positions matching TRBD1. What was sequenced was PBMCs. The CDR3 sequence is CASSNRDRTTYEQYF. The CDR3, as DNA: TGTGCCAGTAGTAACCGGGACAGGACTACCTACGAGCAGTACTTC. Complete variable domain (other parts from reference TRBV19 and TRBJ2-7): DGGITQSPKYLFRKEGQNVTLSCEQNLNHDAMYWYRQDPGQGLRLIYYSQIVNDFQKGDIAEGYSVSREKKESFPLTVTSAQKNPTAFYLCASSNRDRTTYEQYFGPGTRLTVT.